This TCR beta chain was recorded in a study of OX40 agonist ivuxolimab in advanced cancers. On the study more broadly: Ivuxolimab, which patients received intravenously every 2 weeks, was dosed at 0.01 to 10 mg/kg. Partial response was recorded in three patients: one hepatocellular carcinoma and two cutaneous melanoma cases. Study-level results: The study found that CD8+ T cells averaged more expanded clones than CD4+.

Using immunoSEQ multiplex PCR, the repertoire was profiled, and TCRdb retains in-frame clones only, with some absent. The sample has about 86,000 clones, around 88% seen once. V lost 6 bases, J lost 0 bases, and 8 bases lay in between. The CDR3 is 13 amino acids. The germline V gene encodes CDR1 SGHTA and CDR2 FQGNSA. With respect to this clone: The antigen remains undetermined.

This receptor was taken from an adult with an advanced solid tumor such as melanoma, head and neck, liver or kidney cancer. The sequenced sample was CD4+ or CD8+ T cells sorted from blood, obtained in a trial of the OX40 agonist ivuxolimab. This chain joins TRBV7-2 and TRBJ1-2; D not certain. The CDR3 sequence: CASRNTSNYGYTF. CDR3 in DNA: TGTGCCAGCAGGAACACCTCTAACTATGGCTACACCTTC.